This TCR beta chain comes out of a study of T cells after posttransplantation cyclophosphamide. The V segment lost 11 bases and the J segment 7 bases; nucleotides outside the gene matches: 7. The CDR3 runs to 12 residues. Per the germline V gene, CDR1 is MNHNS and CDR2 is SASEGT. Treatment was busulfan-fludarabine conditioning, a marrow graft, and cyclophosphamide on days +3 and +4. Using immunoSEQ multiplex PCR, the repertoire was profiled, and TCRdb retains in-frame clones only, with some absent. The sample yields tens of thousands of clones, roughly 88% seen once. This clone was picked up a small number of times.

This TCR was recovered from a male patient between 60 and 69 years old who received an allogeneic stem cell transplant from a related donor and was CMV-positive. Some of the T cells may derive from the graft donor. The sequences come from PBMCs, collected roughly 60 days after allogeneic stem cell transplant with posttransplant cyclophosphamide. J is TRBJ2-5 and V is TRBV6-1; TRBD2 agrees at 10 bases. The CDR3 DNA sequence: TGTGCCGGCCAGCGGGGGGGCGGGACCCAGTACTTC. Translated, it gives CAGQRGGGTQYF.